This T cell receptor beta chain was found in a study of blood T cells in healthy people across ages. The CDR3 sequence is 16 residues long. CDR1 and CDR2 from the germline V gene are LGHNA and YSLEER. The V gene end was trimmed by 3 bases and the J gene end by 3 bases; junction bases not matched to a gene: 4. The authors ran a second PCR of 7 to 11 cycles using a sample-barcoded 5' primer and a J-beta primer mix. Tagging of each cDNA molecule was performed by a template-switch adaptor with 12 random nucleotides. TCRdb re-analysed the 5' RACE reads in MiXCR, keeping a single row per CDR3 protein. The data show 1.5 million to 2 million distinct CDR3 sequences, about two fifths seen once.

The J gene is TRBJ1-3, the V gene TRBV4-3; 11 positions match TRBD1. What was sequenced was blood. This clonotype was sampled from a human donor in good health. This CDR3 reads CASSQGQGVGGNTIYF. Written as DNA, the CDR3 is TGCGCCAGCAGCCAGGGACAGGGGGTCGGTGGAAACACCATATATTTT.